The sequence of this TCR beta chain was determined in a study of CD8 T cells in ankylosing spondylitis (dated by TCRdb to 2015 to 2018). Turning to the overall study: The study set out to find disease-linked TCR variants by profiling T cell receptor beta repertoires in ankylosing spondylitis patients and healthy donors. The whole study cohort included over a hundred healthy donors and under 30 ankylosing spondylitis patients. Peripheral blood was sampled, and synovial fluid was also collected from ankylosing spondylitis patients. Results and caveats for the whole study, not just this receptor: Significant enrichment of the disease-linked clones was reported in matched synovial fluid samples from ankylosing spondylitis patients. The disease-linked clones had a CD8+ phenotype and were found at relatively low frequencies in peripheral blood. Some motif variants were previously reported in synovial fluid and blood of reactive arthritis patients, suggesting common disease-initiation mechanisms. Blood from ankylosing spondylitis patients appeared to be characterized by a TCR beta motif composed of eight or nine highly homologous amino acid variants.

With regard to this clonotype: The antigen this receptor binds is unknown. One junction end disagrees with the germline gene, perhaps due to a read error.

The CDR3 runs 14 amino acids, cysteine and phenylalanine included. Only the CDR3 DNA is retained, 42 bases long and in frame from the first base. Reading the germline V gene (reference sequence) gives CDR1 SEHNR and CDR2 FQNEAQ. Instrument used: Illumina HiSeq 2500. Quantitative 5'-RACE with molecular barcodes was the method used to prepare the TCR beta libraries. Per the source publication's procedure: A new computational method, built on a probabilistic model of VDJ rearrangement, was used to identify disease-linked TCR variants. TCRdb reworked the public reads: Q25 trimming with fastp, MiXCR clone assembly, productive beta chains retained. One record per CDR3 amino acid sequence lists the most common genes and DNA. TCRdb, not the original authors, processed these V and J calls. Counted in this sample were 340,000 or so distinct CDR3 sequences; about 15% of them appeared once. In total, the top ten clones hold roughly 0.99% of the sample.

The source material was blood, either unsorted or a sorted T cell fraction (not recorded which). The source is a male donor with ankylosing spondylitis or in good health (not recorded which). The sequence links TRBV7-9 to TRBJ2-1, with the D gene tentatively TRBD1 or TRBD2, based on 6 matching bases in each. This receptor carries the CDR3 CASSLAGGTKEQFF. The DNA is TGTGCCAGCAGCCTAGCTGGGGGGACAAAAGAGCAGTTCTTC. When the CDR3 is completed using the reference TRBV7-9 and TRBJ2-1 genes on either side, the full variable domain is DTGVSQNPRHKITKRGQNVTFRCDPISEHNRLYWYRQTLGQGPEFLTYFQNEAQLEKSRLLSDRFSAERPKGSFSTLEIQRTEQGDSAMYLCASSLAGGTKEQFFGPGTRLTVL.